The rows below give T cell receptor beta chains drawn from one sample of a study of T cell responses to AZD1222 COVID-19 vaccine. Profiling relied on immunoSEQ multiplex PCR, and the TCRdb table lists in-frame clones only, not all of them. The sample lists 150,000 or so clones, about nine tenths occurring once. Sequencing used peripheral blood, obtained 28 days after the second AZD1222 dose. These receptors were taken from an adult who received the AZD1222 COVID-19 vaccine. CDR3s include the opening cysteine and the closing phenylalanine or tryptophan. Fields, in order: CDR3 DNA, CDR3 protein, D gene, V gene, J gene, clone size. D genes are given only for firm matches. The size of a clone is reported for some rows only, either as once, few or many, or as a class for expanded clones.

cdr3_nt: TGCGCCAGCAGCTTGGCAGGGGAGACCTACGAGCAGTACTTC
cdr3_aa: CASSLAGETYEQYF
d_call: .
v_call: TRBV5-1
j_call: TRBJ2-7
clone_size: .

cdr3_nt: TGTGCCAGTAGTAGGACCCTAGCGGGGCGCACAGATACGCAGTATTTT
cdr3_aa: CASSRTLAGRTDTQYF
d_call: TRBD2
v_call: TRBV19
j_call: TRBJ2-3
clone_size: .

cdr3_nt: TGTGCCAGCAGCTCGAGGGCAGGGTCTATCGGCTACACCTTC
cdr3_aa: CASSSRAGSIGYTF
d_call: .
v_call: TRBV12-1
j_call: TRBJ1-2
clone_size: .

cdr3_nt: TGTGCCAGCAGTTTTACAGGGGCCCGACGGTCCTACGAGCAGTACTTC
cdr3_aa: CASSFTGARRSYEQYF
d_call: TRBD1
v_call: TRBV6-5
j_call: TRBJ2-7
clone_size: .

cdr3_nt: TGCGCCAGCAGCTTGGGACCGGGAGAGTGGGGCGAGCAGTACTTC
cdr3_aa: CASSLGPGEWGEQYF
d_call: .
v_call: TRBV5-1
j_call: TRBJ2-7
clone_size: .

cdr3_nt: TGTGCCAGCAGCGTACAGGGTTTGCAGCCCCAGCATTTT
cdr3_aa: CASSVQGLQPQHF
d_call: .
v_call: TRBV7-2
j_call: TRBJ1-5
clone_size: .

cdr3_nt: TGTGCCAGCAGCTTACGGACTATAATCAATGAGCAGTTCTTC
cdr3_aa: CASSLRTIINEQFF
d_call: .
v_call: TRBV7-8
j_call: TRBJ2-1
clone_size: .

cdr3_nt: TGTGCCAGCAGTGAGGGAGGGAACACAGATACGCAGTATTTT
cdr3_aa: CASSEGGNTDTQYF
d_call: TRBD2
v_call: TRBV6-1
j_call: TRBJ2-3
clone_size: .

cdr3_nt: TGTGCCAGCAGGAAGGGGATCAATCAGCCCCAGCATTTT
cdr3_aa: CASRKGINQPQHF
d_call: .
v_call: TRBV6-5
j_call: TRBJ1-5
clone_size: .

cdr3_nt: TGTGCCAGTAGAACGGTGAGCCTGGGAAACACCATATATTTT
cdr3_aa: CASRTVSLGNTIYF
d_call: .
v_call: TRBV19
j_call: TRBJ1-3
clone_size: .

cdr3_nt: TGCGCCAGCAGCTTCACAGGGGGCGGGAATCAGCCCCAGCATTTT
cdr3_aa: CASSFTGGGNQPQHF
d_call: TRBD1
v_call: TRBV5-1
j_call: TRBJ1-5
clone_size: .

cdr3_nt: TGCGCCAGCAGTGAACCACCCGGGAGGCATTACGAGCAGTACTTC
cdr3_aa: CASSEPPGRHYEQYF
d_call: TRBD2
v_call: TRBV10-1
j_call: TRBJ2-7
clone_size: once

cdr3_nt: TGCGCCAGCAGCGTCAGACAGGGTCTGGGGACTGAAGCTTTCTTT
cdr3_aa: CASSVRQGLGTEAFF
d_call: TRBD1
v_call: TRBV5-1
j_call: TRBJ1-1
clone_size: .